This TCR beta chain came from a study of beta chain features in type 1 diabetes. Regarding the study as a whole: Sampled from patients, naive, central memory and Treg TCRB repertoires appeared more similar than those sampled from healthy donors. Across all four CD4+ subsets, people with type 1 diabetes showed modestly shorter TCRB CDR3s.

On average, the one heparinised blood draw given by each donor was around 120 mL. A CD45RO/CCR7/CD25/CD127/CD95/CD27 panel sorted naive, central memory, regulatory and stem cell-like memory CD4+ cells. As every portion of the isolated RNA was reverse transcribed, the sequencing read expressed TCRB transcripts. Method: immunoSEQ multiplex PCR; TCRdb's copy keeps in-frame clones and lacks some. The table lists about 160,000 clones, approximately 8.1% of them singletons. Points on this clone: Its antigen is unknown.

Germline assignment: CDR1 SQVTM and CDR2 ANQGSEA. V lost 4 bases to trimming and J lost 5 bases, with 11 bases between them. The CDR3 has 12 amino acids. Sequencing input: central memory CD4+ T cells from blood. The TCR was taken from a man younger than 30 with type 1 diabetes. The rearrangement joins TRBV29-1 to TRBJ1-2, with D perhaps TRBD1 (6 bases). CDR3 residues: CSVAQDRYGYTF. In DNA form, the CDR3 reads TGCAGCGTTGCTCAGGACAGATATGGCTACACCTTC.